The 30 T cell receptor beta chains below all came from one sample that was sequenced in a study of CD8 T cells in ankylosing spondylitis. From the 5' RACE reads, TCRdb called clonotypes with MiXCR, one entry per CDR3 protein. The sample carries about 150,000 distinct CDR3 sequences, 7% to 8% recorded once. The sample consisted of blood, either unsorted or a sorted T cell fraction (not recorded which). These receptors were taken from a female donor with ankylosing spondylitis or in good health (not recorded which).

This clonotype was seen many times. The genes are TRBV18 and TRBJ1-1; TRBD1 might be the D (5 bases). The CDR3 has 15 amino acids. The germline CDR1 and CDR2 sequences are KGHSH and LQKENI. With 2 bases removed from V and 4 bases from J, the gap between germline ends came to 14 bases. CDR3 region: CASSPGLAGPTEAFF. CDR3 nucleotides: TGTGCCAGCTCACCAGGGTTGGCAGGGCCCACTGAAGCTTTCTTT.

This clonotype was picked up many times. The chain couples TRBV27 to TRBJ2-1; no firm D call. Trimming removed 3 bases at V and 0 bases at J, with 9 bases between. The germline V gene encodes CDR1 MNHEY and CDR2 SMNVEV (reference sequence). The CDR3 covers 15 residues. CDR3 sequence reads: CASSLVRSSYNEQFF. DNA for the CDR3: TGTGCCAGCAGTTTGGTCCGGAGCTCCTACAATGAGCAGTTCTTC.

This clonotype was picked up many times. The chain links TRBV20-1 to TRBJ1-5; a weak D match, TRBD1 (5 bases). The V gene lost 4 bases and the J gene lost 4 bases, with 8 bases spanning the gap. The CDR3 has 12 residues. Germline values: CDR1 DFQATT, CDR2 SNEGSKA (reference sequence). The CDR3 reads CSAIWGNQPQHF. CDR3 DNA: TGCAGTGCTATTTGGGGGAATCAGCCCCAGCATTTT.

This clonotype was counted at least ten times. This chain uses TRBV5-1 with TRBJ1-1; D uncertain. This CDR3 contains 13 residues. The germline gives CDR1 SGHRS, CDR2 YFSETQ. With 4 bases removed from V and 4 bases from J, the gap between germline ends came to 11 bases. DNA of the CDR3: TGCGCCAGCAGCCCGGGGTTCCCCACTGAAGCTTTCTTT. Amino acids: CASSPGFPTEAFF.

In this sample, this clonotype turned up many times. This rearrangement joins TRBV20-1 to TRBJ2-1; D may correspond to TRBD1 or TRBD2 (6 bases each). This CDR3 has 14 residues. V lost 1 base, J lost 13 bases, and 20 bases lay in between. CDR1 DFQATT and CDR2 SNEGSKA come from the germline V gene (reference sequence). The CDR3: CSARALWGASPQFF. The CDR3 DNA reads as TGCAGTGCTAGAGCCCTCTGGGGGGCCTCTCCCCAGTTCTTC.

This clonotype appeared many times. This chain uses TRBV18 with TRBJ1-2; TRBD1 matches at 7 bases. Germline V gene lookup returns CDR1 KGHSH and CDR2 LQKENI. With 2 bases clipped from V and 3 bases from J, the junction kept 0 bases outside the gene matches. The CDR3 extends over 13 amino acids. Here the CDR3 DNA reads TGTGCCAGCTCACCAGGGACAGACTATGGCTACACCTTC. Translation gives CASSPGTDYGYTF.

Many counts were recorded for this clonotype. The chain couples TRBV18 to TRBJ1-6; 8 bases are a match to TRBD1. Per the germline V gene, CDR1 is KGHSH and CDR2 is LQKENI. V lost 0 bases, J lost 6 bases, and 4 bases stayed unmatched. CDR3 length equals 16 residues. CDR3 coding DNA: TGTGCCAGCTCACCACCGTTCCAGGGGGCTAATTCACCCCTCCACTTT. Its translation: CASSPPFQGANSPLHF.

Ten or more counts support this clonotype. V is TRBV6-5 and J is TRBJ2-3; D is unclear. Trimming removed 0 bases at V and 7 bases at J, with 8 bases between. Germline V gene data show CDR1 as MNHEY and CDR2 as SVGAGI. The CDR3 is made up of 13 amino acids. Written as DNA, the CDR3 is TGTGCCAGCAGTTACTCGCTGCGAAATACGCAGTATTTT. This encodes CASSYSLRNTQYF.

In this sample, this clonotype turned up a few times. This sequence joins TRBV2 and TRBJ2-1; the D gene is possibly TRBD2 (7 bases). The length of the CDR3 is 15 residues. Trimming cost V 4 bases and J 7 bases, with 17 bases left between them. Germline V gene data show CDR1 as SNHLY and CDR2 as FYNNEI. In DNA form, the CDR3 reads TGTGCCAGCAGTGTTGGGGGGGCCAATTGGAATGAGCAGTTCTTC. Protein: CASSVGGANWNEQFF. Supplemented by reference TRBV2 and TRBJ2-1, the full variable domain reads EPEVTQTPSHQVTQMGQEVILRCVPISNHLYFYWYRQILGQKVEFLVSFYNNEISEKSEIFDDQFSVERPDGSNFTLKIRSTKLEDSAMYFCASSVGGANWNEQFFGPGTRLTVL.

This clonotype was detected ten times or more. The rearrangement links TRBV28 to TRBJ1-1, with D hard to call. Trimming took 5 bases from V and 2 from J, leaving 9 bases between them. This CDR3 is built from 13 residues. CDR1 is MDHEN, CDR2 SYDVKM, per germline. DNA for the CDR3: TGTGCCAGCAGTGTTCAGACTAACACTGAAGCTTTCTTT. Translating gives CASSVQTNTEAFF.

In this sample, this clonotype turned up a few times. A clone one base away is much larger, so this may be a read error. The rearrangement uses TRBV7-2 and TRBJ1-2; the D is unclear. V was shortened by 4 bases and J by 10 bases, with 16 bases between the two germline ends. This CDR3 spans 13 amino acids. The germline CDR1 and CDR2 sequences are SGHTA and FQGNSA. CDR3 region: CASSSRGDLDYTF. DNA of the CDR3: TGTGCCAGCAGCTCACGGGGAGATTTGGACTACACCTTC.

V usage is TRBV4-2 and J usage is TRBJ1-2, with 8 bases identical to TRBD1. The CDR3 is made up of 14 amino acids. V was clipped by 3 bases and J by 8 bases; unmatched bases: 8. Germline V gives CDR1 LGHNA, CDR2 YNFKEQ. The CDR3 spells CASSHLGQVEGYTF. The CDR3 DNA follows: TGTGCCAGCAGCCATTTGGGACAGGTGGAAGGCTACACCTTC.

This clonotype was detected ten times or more. The chain uses TRBV4-3 and TRBJ1-3; 8 nucleotides match TRBD1. This CDR3 region has 15 residues. The trim removed 1 base at V and 13 bases at J, leaving 12 bases unmatched. Germline V gene sequence: CDR1 LGHNA, CDR2 YSLEER. The CDR3: CASSQAGQGRNPIYF. CDR3 bases: TGCGCCAGCAGCCAAGCTGGACAGGGTAGGAACCCAATATATTTT.

This clonotype was observed at least ten times. The chain has TRBV5-1 and TRBJ1-1, with 9 bases that match TRBD1. The CDR3 contains 14 residues. Germline loops: CDR1 SGHRS, CDR2 YFSETQ. V lost 3 bases, J lost 1 base, and 1 base stayed unmatched. CDR3 bases: TGCGCCAGCAGCTGGGACAGGGCGAACACTGAAGCTTTCTTT. This translates into CASSWDRANTEAFF.

The chain joins TRBV9 to TRBJ1-2, with D unresolved. The CDR3 contains 16 residues. The V end lost 4 bases, the J end lost 0 bases, and 16 bases lay between the germline ends. Per germline, CDR1 SGDLS and CDR2 YYNGEE. The CDR3 reads CASSPSGFSSNYGYTF. Here the CDR3 DNA reads TGTGCCAGCAGCCCCTCGGGGTTCAGCTCTAACTATGGCTACACCTTC.

This clonotype has a count of ten or more. The chain links TRBV19 to TRBJ2-3; weak D call: TRBD2 (5 bases). The V gene's germline CDR1 is LNHDA and CDR2 SQIVND (reference sequence). Trimming cost V 3 bases and J 0 bases, with 10 bases left between them. The CDR3 has 15 residues. CDR3 DNA: TGTGCCAGTAGTATTGGAGGTACTAGCACAGATACGCAGTATTTT. Translated: CASSIGGTSTDTQYF.

This clonotype was observed at least ten times. This chain links TRBV20-1 with TRBJ2-5; the D gene could be TRBD1 or TRBD2 (6 bases each). V was shortened by 5 bases and J by 3 bases, with 16 bases between the two germline ends. The CDR3 is 14 amino acids. Germline values: CDR1 DFQATT, CDR2 SNEGSKA (reference sequence). The CDR3 here is CSAEGGLGKETQYF. CDR3 nucleotide sequence: TGCAGTGCTGAGGGGGGCCTCGGGAAAGAGACCCAGTACTTC.

The table lists this clonotype with many counts. This sequence joins TRBV2 and TRBJ1-5, with 9 bases that match TRBD1. V lost 5 bases, J lost 2 bases, and 4 bases stayed unmatched. CDR3 length equals 15 residues. Germline assignment: CDR1 SNHLY and CDR2 FYNNEI. The CDR3 DNA reads as TGTGCCAGCAGTTCCGACAGGGGGGGCAATCAGCCCCAGCATTTT. The encoded protein is CASSSDRGGNQPQHF.

Ten or more counts support this clonotype. The V gene is TRBV7-2, the J gene TRBJ2-1; 8 bases align to TRBD2. V lost 4 bases and J lost 4; bases outside the gene matches: 12. Germline-derived CDR1 and CDR2 are SGHTA and FQGNSA. There are 17 residues in the CDR3. Here the CDR3 reads CASSSDPSGGAYNEQFF. The CDR3 DNA sequence: TGTGCCAGCAGCTCGGACCCGTCCGGGGGGGCGTACAATGAGCAGTTCTTC.

This clonotype has at least ten counts. The chain links TRBV6-2 or TRBV6-3 to TRBJ1-1; 8 nucleotides align to TRBD1. There are 20 residues in the CDR3. Germline V gene lookup returns CDR1 MNHEY and CDR2 SVGEGT. V trimming: 5 bases; J trimming: 0 bases; junction bases outside the gene matches: 20. DNA for the CDR3: TGTGCCAGCAGTAACCGGGACAGGCGTCTTCGGCCCATTATGAACACTGAAGCTTTCTTT. Protein sequence: CASSNRDRRLRPIMNTEAFF.

This clonotype was observed many times. The rearrangement uses TRBV20-1 and TRBJ1-1, with TRBD1 identical over 7 bases. This CDR3 spans 15 amino acids. Trimming cost V 2 bases and J 4 bases; bases outside gene matches: 10. Germline V gene sequence: CDR1 DFQATT, CDR2 SNEGSKA (reference sequence). CDR3 loop: CSARTGQAGGTEAFF. The CDR3 DNA reads TGCAGTGCTAGAACCGGACAGGCGGGGGGCACTGAAGCTTTCTTT.

This clonotype has a count of ten or more. The J gene is TRBJ2-1, the V gene TRBV12-3 or TRBV12-4; D uncertain. The CDR3 runs 14 residues. Trimming cost V 6 bases and J 6 bases, with 15 bases left between them. The CDR3 is CASRVNAGLNEQFF. CDR3 sequence (DNA): TGTGCCAGCAGAGTAAATGCCGGGCTCAATGAGCAGTTCTTC.

The chain combines TRBV13 with TRBJ2-3, with D perhaps TRBD1 (6 bases). V lost 2 bases and J 1 base, leaving 13 bases between the germline ends. Per the germline V gene, CDR1 is PRHDT and CDR2 is FYEKMQ (reference sequence). The CDR3 contains 16 residues. CDR3 protein: CASSLIGGGGTDTQYF. The DNA for the CDR3 is TGTGCCAGCAGCTTAATAGGGGGTGGCGGCACAGATACGCAGTATTTT.

V is TRBV7-9 and J is TRBJ1-1; TRBD1 is a possible D gene (5 bases). V was trimmed by 0 bases and J by 8 bases, leaving 16 bases between them. Looked up from germline, CDR1 is SEHNR and CDR2 is FQNEAQ (reference sequence). This CDR3 region has 15 residues. The CDR3 spells CASSLAQGYASEAFF. The CDR3 DNA reads TGTGCCAGCAGCTTAGCGCAGGGCTACGCTTCGGAAGCTTTCTTT.

This rearrangement joins TRBV7-9 to TRBJ1-5, with 9 bases matching TRBD1. With 4 bases clipped from V and 4 bases from J, the junction kept 5 bases outside the gene matches. This CDR3 is built from 15 residues. Germline values: CDR1 SEHNR, CDR2 FQNEAQ (reference sequence). The CDR3 sequence: CASSSGTGRNQPQHF. CDR3 nucleotide sequence: TGTGCCAGCAGCTCAGGGACAGGGCGAAATCAGCCCCAGCATTTT.

This clonotype was counted at least ten times. The gene calls are TRBV20-1 and TRBJ1-5; no definite D call. The CDR3 runs 14 residues. The ends were cut back, 0 bases at V and 3 bases at J, with 9 bases in the middle. The V gene's germline CDR1 is DFQATT and CDR2 SNEGSKA (reference sequence). CDR3 sequence reads: CSARDNTPNQPQHF. The CDR3 nucleotides read TGCAGTGCTAGAGATAACACCCCCAATCAGCCCCAGCATTTT.

This clonotype was picked up many times. V is TRBV29-1 and J is TRBJ2-2; the D gene is possibly TRBD1 (5 bases). The ends were cut back, 2 bases at V and 2 bases at J, with 9 bases in the middle. Germline V gene data show CDR1 as SQVTM and CDR2 as ANQGSEA. This CDR3 is 14 amino acids long. CDR3 sequence reads: CSVERQTNTGELFF. Here the CDR3 DNA reads TGCAGCGTTGAAAGACAGACCAACACCGGGGAGCTGTTTTTT.

There are many counts of this clonotype. The chain uses TRBV15 and TRBJ1-3; the D is unclear. Germline lookup yields CDR1 LNHNV and CDR2 YYDKDF (reference sequence). V lost 2 bases and J 4 bases, leaving 15 bases between the germline ends. The CDR3 is 16 residues long. The CDR3 coding sequence is TGTGCCACCAGCAGACTCTATCCGACGACCGGAAACACCATATATTTT. This encodes CATSRLYPTTGNTIYF.

The chain is built from TRBV6-6 and TRBJ2-3, with TRBD2 matching 12 bases. The CDR3 is 17 amino acids. V lost 6 bases to trimming and J lost 2 bases; unmatched junction nucleotides: 9. Germline assignment: CDR1 MNHNY and CDR2 SVGAGI (reference sequence). CDR3 in amino acids: CASRSRLAGEYTDTQYF. CDR3 DNA sequence: TGTGCCAGCAGGTCGCGACTAGCGGGGGAATACACAGATACGCAGTATTTT.

J is TRBJ1-1 and V is TRBV20-1, with D tentatively TRBD1 (6 bases). Germline loops: CDR1 DFQATT, CDR2 SNEGSKA (reference sequence). Trimming took off 3 bases at V and 3 bases at J, with 11 bases between the two ends. CDR3 length: 13 residues. The CDR3 DNA reads as TGCAGTGCTAGCAGGGGCTCGGACACTGAAGCTTTCTTT. Protein: CSASRGSDTEAFF.